This T cell receptor (beta chain) is drawn from a study of cytomegalovirus exposure and HLA in healthy donors. General study points: Subsequent analysis showed first-cohort TCR clusters tending to co-occur in about 110 validation repertoires. Associated with cytomegalovirus, according to the listing, were fewer than 200 TCR beta chains.

This clone was picked up one time. What it recognizes is unknown. This CDR3 spans 12 amino acids. The V and J ends lost 5 bases and 8 bases, in that order; junction bases with no gene match: 3. From germline, CDR1 is MNHEY and CDR2 SVGAGI. Repertoires were generated with immunoSEQ multiplex PCR, while TCRdb's copy carries only in-frame clones and drops some. The data show roughly 260,000 clones, approximately 90% seen once. Sequencing was carried out using PBMCs. The origin of this receptor is a man aged 18 to 29 in good health and CMV-seronegative. The chain links TRBV6-5 to TRBJ2-1, with 7 bases aligning to TRBD1. CDR3 coding DNA: TGTGCCAGCAGTGAGACAGGGTATGAGCAGTTCTTC. Its protein is CASSETGYEQFF.